Sequencing of this T cell receptor (beta chain) was carried out in a study of cytomegalovirus exposure and HLA in healthy donors. Across the whole study: Earlier sequencing of about 179 million T cells yielded nearly 120 million unique TCR beta sequences. Study-level findings and limits: A missense variant in DCLRE1C was later tied to TCR beta V- and J-gene trimming. Sequencing artifact likely explains a cluster of highly shared sequence variants. Roughly uniform sequencing depth across donors was assumed, possibly incorrectly.

This clone was counted a few times. The antigen remains undetermined. The PCR ran on 60 Vbeta and 13 Jbeta primers. TCRdb's copy holds only in-frame clones and misses some; the assay was immunoSEQ multiplex PCR. The sample consists of around 150,000 clones, 60% to 80% of them appearing once. The receptor comes from a woman aged 30 to 39 in good health and CMV-seronegative. What was sequenced was PBMCs.

CDR3 residues: CSVAGWGTEAFF. CDR3 nucleotide sequence: TGCAGCGTTGCGGGGTGGGGCACTGAAGCTTTCTTT. The rearrangement uses TRBV29-1 and TRBJ1-1, with no clear D. This CDR3 region has 12 residues. Germline CDR1 is SQVTM and CDR2 is ANQGSEA. Trimming stripped 4 bases from V and 4 bases from J, with 10 bases between.